The clone carrying this T cell receptor beta chain was recorded many times. Trimming took off 1 base at V and 6 bases at J, with 7 bases between the two ends. The CDR3 spans 13 residues. Germline V gene data show CDR1 as SEHNR and CDR2 as FQNEAQ (reference sequence). Molecular barcoded adaptors covering alpha/delta and beta/gamma chains were used on 400 to 450 ng RNA. TCRdb passed the reads through MiXCR, listing each CDR3 protein once. The table records about 39,000 distinct CDR3 sequences, around 13% of them present only once. These data are taken from a study of read filtering for tumor transcriptome and immune sequencing. Overall study: Mean patient age was around 66 years, range 47 to 80; 16 to 20 male, some 15 female.

The sample comprised a population of CD138-negative cells sorted from bone marrow. This chain links TRBV7-9 with TRBJ2-1, with D unclear. This TCR came from a donor at least 40 years old with multiple myeloma. CDR3 nucleotides: TGTGCCAGCAGCTTAGGGGCCCGCAATGAGCAGTTCTTC. Its translation: CASSLGARNEQFF.